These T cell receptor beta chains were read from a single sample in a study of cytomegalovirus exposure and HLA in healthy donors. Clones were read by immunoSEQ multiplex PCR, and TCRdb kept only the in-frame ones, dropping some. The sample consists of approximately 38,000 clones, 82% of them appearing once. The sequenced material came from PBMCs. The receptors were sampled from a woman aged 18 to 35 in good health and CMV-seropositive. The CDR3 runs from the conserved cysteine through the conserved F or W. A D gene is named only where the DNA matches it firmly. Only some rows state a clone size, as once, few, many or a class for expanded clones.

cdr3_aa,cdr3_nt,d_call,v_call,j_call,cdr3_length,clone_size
CASTSGSTNEKLFF,TGTGCCAGCACCAGCGGGAGCACTAATGAAAAACTGTTTTTT,NA,TRBV7-6,TRBJ1-4,14,NA
CASMLGRESGYNEQFF,TGCGCCAGCATGCTCGGACGGGAGAGTGGGTACAATGAGCAGTTCTTC,NA,TRBV10-2,TRBJ2-1,16,NA
CASSQGQGLNEQYF,TGTGCCAGCAGCCAAGGTCAAGGACTAAACGAGCAGTACTTC,NA,TRBV4-2,TRBJ2-7,14,NA
CASSPKGGRADEQYF,TGTGCCAGCAGCCCAAAAGGGGGGAGGGCGGACGAGCAGTACTTC,NA,TRBV9,TRBJ2-7,15,NA
CATSRVLGTSGSGEQYF,TGTGCCACCAGCAGAGTTTTGGGGACTAGCGGGAGTGGCGAGCAGTACTTC,TRBD2,TRBV15,TRBJ2-7,17,NA
CASSMPGTGAYEQYF,TGTGCCAGTAGTATGCCCGGGACAGGGGCCTACGAGCAGTACTTC,TRBD1,TRBV19,TRBJ2-7,15,NA
CASSYSKQSSNNEQFF,TGTGCCAGCAGTTACTCGAAACAGTCAAGTAATAATGAGCAGTTCTTC,NA,TRBV6-6,TRBJ2-1,16,NA
CASIPWREISSYEQYF,TGTGCCAGCATTCCGTGGCGGGAGATCTCCTCCTACGAGCAGTACTTC,TRBD2,TRBV7-9,TRBJ2-7,16,NA
CASSNPSQRGTDTQYF,TGTGCCAGCAGTAACCCATCCCAGCGGGGCACAGATACGCAGTATTTT,NA,TRBV28,TRBJ2-3,16,NA
CAWSAYLLAGADGELFF,TGTGCCTGGAGTGCCTACCTACTAGCGGGAGCTGACGGGGAGCTGTTTTTT,TRBD2,TRBV30,TRBJ2-2,17,NA
CSEIGGGGTDTQYF,TGCAGCGAGATTGGGGGCGGTGGCACAGATACGCAGTATTTT,NA,TRBV29-1,TRBJ2-3,14,few
CASSLGAEANVLTF,TGTGCCAGCAGCTTAGGGGCAGAAGCCAACGTCCTGACTTTC,NA,TRBV7-9,TRBJ2-6,14,NA
CASSSGMDRSNNSPLHF,TGCGCCAGCAGCTCTGGGATGGACAGGTCTAATAATTCACCCCTCCACTTT,TRBD1,TRBV5-1,TRBJ1-6,17,NA
CASSLDQGAETQYF,TGTGCCAGCAGTTTAGATCAGGGGGCTGAGACCCAGTACTTC,TRBD1,TRBV28,TRBJ2-5,14,NA
CASSQESRGSYEQYF,TGCGCCAGCAGCCAAGAGTCTCGCGGGAGTTACGAGCAGTACTTC,TRBD2,TRBV4-3,TRBJ2-7,15,once
CASSSVSPGYTF,TGTGCCAGCAGCTCTGTTTCCCCCGGCTACACCTTC,NA,TRBV7-9,TRBJ1-2,12,NA